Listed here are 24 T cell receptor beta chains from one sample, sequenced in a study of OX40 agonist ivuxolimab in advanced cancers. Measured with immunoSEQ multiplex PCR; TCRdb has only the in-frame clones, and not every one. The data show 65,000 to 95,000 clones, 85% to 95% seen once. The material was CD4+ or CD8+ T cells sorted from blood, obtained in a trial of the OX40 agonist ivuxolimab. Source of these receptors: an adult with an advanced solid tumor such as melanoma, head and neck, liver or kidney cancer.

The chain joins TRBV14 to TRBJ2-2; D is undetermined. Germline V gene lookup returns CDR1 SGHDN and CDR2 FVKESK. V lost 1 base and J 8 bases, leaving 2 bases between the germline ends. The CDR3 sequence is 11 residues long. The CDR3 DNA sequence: TGTGCCAGCAGCCAAGGGGGGGAGCTGTTTTTT. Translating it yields CASSQGGELFF.

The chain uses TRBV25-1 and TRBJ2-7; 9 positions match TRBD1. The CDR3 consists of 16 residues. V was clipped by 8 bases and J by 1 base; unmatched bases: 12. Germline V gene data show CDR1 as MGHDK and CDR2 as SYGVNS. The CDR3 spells CASQAGTGTGSYEQYF. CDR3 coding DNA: TGTGCCAGCCAGGCTGGGACCGGGACAGGGTCCTACGAGCAGTACTTC.

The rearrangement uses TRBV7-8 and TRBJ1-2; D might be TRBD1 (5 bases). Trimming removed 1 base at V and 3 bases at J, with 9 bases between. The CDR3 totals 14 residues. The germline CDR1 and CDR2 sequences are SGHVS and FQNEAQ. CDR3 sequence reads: CASSLGQGDYGYTF. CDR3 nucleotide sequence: TGTGCCAGCAGCTTAGGGCAGGGAGACTATGGCTACACCTTC.

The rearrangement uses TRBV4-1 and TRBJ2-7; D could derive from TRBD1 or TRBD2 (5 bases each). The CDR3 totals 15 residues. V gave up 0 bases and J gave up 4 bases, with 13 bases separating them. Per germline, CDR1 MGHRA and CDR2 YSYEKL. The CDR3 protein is CASSQERGPSYEQYF. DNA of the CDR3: TGCGCCAGCAGCCAAGAAAGGGGACCTTCTTACGAGCAGTACTTC.

The CDR3 sequence is CATPGVQPYNEQFF. In DNA form, the CDR3 reads TGTGCCACCCCTGGCGTTCAACCGTACAATGAGCAGTTCTTC. This chain connects TRBV7-8 to TRBJ2-1; unclear D gene. V was pared by 10 bases and J by 4 bases, with 17 bases between. Germline V gene lookup returns CDR1 SGHVS and CDR2 FQNEAQ. The CDR3 sequence is 14 residues long.

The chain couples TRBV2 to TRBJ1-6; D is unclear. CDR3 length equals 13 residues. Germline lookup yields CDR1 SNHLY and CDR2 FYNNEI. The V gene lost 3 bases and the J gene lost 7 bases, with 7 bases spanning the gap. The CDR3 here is CASSDQRNSPLHF. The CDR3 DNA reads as TGTGCCAGCAGTGATCAGAGGAATTCACCCCTCCACTTT.

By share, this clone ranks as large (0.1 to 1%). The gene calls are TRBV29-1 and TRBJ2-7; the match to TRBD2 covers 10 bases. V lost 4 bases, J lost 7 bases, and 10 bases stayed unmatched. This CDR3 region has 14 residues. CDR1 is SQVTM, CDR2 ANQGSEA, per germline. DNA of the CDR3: TGCAGCGTTGTAGCTAGCGGGGGAGGAGGAGAGCAGTACTTC. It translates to CSVVASGGGGEQYF.

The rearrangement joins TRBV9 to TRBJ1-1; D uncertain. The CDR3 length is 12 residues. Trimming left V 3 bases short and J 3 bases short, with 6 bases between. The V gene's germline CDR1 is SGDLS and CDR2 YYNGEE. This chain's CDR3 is CASSARDTEAFF. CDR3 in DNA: TGTGCCAGCAGCGCCCGGGACACTGAAGCTTTCTTT.

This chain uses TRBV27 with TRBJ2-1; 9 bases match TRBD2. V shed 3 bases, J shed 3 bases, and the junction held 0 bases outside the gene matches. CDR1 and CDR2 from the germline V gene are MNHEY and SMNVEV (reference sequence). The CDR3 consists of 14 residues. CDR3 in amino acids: CASSFSGGYNEQFF. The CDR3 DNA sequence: TGTGCCAGCAGTTTTAGCGGGGGCTACAATGAGCAGTTCTTC.

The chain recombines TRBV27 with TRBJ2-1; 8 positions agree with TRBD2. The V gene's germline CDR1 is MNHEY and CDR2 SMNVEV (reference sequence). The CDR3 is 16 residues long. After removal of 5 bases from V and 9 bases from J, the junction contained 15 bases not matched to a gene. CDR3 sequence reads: CASSALGTRIFGEQFF. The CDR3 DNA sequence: TGTGCCAGCAGTGCCCTCGGGACTAGAATTTTTGGTGAGCAGTTCTTC.

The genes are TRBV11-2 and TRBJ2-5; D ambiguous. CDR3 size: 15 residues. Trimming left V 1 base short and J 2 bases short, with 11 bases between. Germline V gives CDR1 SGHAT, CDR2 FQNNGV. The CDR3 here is CASSLVASTQETQYF. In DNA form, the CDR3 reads TGTGCCAGCAGCTTAGTTGCGTCTACACAAGAGACCCAGTACTTC.

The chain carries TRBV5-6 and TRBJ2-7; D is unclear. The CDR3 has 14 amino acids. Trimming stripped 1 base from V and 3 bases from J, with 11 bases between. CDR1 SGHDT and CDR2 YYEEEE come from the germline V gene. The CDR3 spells CASSLWVLGYEQYF. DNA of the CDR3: TGTGCCAGCAGCTTGTGGGTATTGGGCTACGAGCAGTACTTC.

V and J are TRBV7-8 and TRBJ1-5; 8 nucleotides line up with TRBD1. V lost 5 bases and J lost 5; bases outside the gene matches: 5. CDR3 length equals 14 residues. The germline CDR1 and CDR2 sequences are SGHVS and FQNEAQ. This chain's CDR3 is CASSATGEDQPQHF. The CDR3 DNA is TGTGCCAGCAGCGCGACAGGGGAGGATCAGCCCCAGCATTTT.

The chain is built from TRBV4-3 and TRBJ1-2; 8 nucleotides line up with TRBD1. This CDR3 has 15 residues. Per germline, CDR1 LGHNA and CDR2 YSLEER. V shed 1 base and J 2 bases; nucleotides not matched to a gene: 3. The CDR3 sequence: CASSQGGQGNYGYTF. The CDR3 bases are TGCGCCAGCAGCCAAGGAGGACAGGGAAACTATGGCTACACCTTC.

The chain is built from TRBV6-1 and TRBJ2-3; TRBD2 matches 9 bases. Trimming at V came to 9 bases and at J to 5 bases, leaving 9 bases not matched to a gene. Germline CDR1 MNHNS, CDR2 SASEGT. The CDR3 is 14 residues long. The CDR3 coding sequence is TGTGCCAGATACCTCGCGGGGGGGTTAGATACGCAGTATTTT. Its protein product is CARYLAGGLDTQYF.

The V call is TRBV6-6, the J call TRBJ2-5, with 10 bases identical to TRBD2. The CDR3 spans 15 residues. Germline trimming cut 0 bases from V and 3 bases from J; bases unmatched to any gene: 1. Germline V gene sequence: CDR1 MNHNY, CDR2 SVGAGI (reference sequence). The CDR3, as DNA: TGTGCCAGCAGTTACTCCGGACTAGCGGAAGAGACCCAGTACTTC. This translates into CASSYSGLAEETQYF.

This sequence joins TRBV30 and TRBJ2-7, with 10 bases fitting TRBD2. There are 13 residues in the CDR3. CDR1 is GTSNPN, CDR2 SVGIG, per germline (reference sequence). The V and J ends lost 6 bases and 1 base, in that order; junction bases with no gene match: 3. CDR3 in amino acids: CACTGLASYEQYF. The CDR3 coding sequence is TGTGCCTGTACGGGACTAGCGTCCTACGAGCAGTACTTC.

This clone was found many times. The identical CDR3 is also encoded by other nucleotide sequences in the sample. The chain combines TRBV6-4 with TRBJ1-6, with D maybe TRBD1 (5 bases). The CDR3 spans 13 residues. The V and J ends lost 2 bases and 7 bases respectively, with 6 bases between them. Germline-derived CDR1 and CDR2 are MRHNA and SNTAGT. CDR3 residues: CASSDRDNSPLHF. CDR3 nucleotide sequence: TGTGCCAGCAGTGACCGGGACAATTCACCCCTCCACTTT.

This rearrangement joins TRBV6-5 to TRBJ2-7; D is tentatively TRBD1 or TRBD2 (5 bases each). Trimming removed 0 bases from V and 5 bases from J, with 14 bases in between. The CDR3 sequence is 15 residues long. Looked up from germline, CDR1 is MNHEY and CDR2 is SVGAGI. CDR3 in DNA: TGTGCCAGCAGTTACTCGGGGACGGGTCTCAACGAGCAGTACTTC. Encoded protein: CASSYSGTGLNEQYF.

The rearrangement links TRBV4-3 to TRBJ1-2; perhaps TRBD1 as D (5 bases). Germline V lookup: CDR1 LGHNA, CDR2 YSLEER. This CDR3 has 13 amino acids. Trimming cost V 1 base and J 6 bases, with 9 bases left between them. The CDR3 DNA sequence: TGCGCCAGCAGCCAAGGTCCAGGGAATGGCTACACCTTC. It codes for CASSQGPGNGYTF.

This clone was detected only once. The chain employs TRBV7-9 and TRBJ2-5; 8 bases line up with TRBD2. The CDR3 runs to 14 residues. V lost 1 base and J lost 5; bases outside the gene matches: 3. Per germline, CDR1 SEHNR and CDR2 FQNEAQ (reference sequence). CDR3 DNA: TGTGCCAGCAGCTTAGGGCCGGGAGGGGAGACCCAGTACTTC. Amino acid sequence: CASSLGPGGETQYF.

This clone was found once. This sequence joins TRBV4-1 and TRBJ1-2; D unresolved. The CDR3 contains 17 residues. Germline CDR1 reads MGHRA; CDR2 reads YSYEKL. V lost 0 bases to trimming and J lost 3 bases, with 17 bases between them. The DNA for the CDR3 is TGCGCCAGCAGCCAAGATTATAGGGCAGAAGTTCACTATGGCTACACCTTC. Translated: CASSQDYRAEVHYGYTF.

The CDR3: CSVRTRSSYEQYF. CDR3 DNA: TGCAGCGTCCGGACTAGGAGCTCCTACGAGCAGTACTTC. The chain has TRBV29-1 and TRBJ2-7, with 7 bases matching TRBD2. V lost 6 bases to trimming and J lost 0 bases; unmatched junction nucleotides: 5. This CDR3 has 13 residues. CDR1 is SQVTM, CDR2 ANQGSEA, per germline.

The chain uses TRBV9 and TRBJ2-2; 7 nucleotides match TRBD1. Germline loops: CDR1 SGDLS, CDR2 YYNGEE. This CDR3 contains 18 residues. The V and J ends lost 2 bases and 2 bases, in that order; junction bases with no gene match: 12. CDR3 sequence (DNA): TGTGCCAGCAGCGTTTCATCGAGAGAGGGGGCCAACACCGGGGAGCTGTTTTTT. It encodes CASSVSSREGANTGELFF.